This is a list of T cell receptor beta chains from one sample in a study of blood T cells in healthy people across ages. In TCRdb, the 5' RACE reads were re-called with MiXCR into one record per CDR3 protein. The sample consists of about 760,000 distinct CDR3 sequences, 56% of them appearing once. The sequencing sample was made of blood. Every receptor here comes from a man aged 35-49 years in good health. The CDR3 runs from the conserved cysteine through the conserved F or W. A D gene is named only where the DNA matches it firmly. The size entry is marked missing in some rows and otherwise reads once, few, many or a size class.

clone size: .
V gene: TRBV7-2
D gene: TRBD1
J gene: TRBJ1-2
CDR3 DNA: TGTGCCAGCAGCCTAGCCGACAGGGGTCCCTATGGCTACACCTTC
CDR3 protein: CASSLADRGPYGYTF

clone size: once
V gene: TRBV10-2
D gene: .
J gene: TRBJ2-2
CDR3 DNA: TGCGCCAGCAGCACTCACAGGTCCGGGGAGCTGTTTTTT
CDR3 protein: CASSTHRSGELFF

clone size: .
V gene: TRBV15
D gene: .
J gene: TRBJ1-2
CDR3 DNA: TGTGCCACCAGCAGACGACAGGCTAACTATGGCTACACCTTC
CDR3 protein: CATSRRQANYGYTF

clone size: .
V gene: TRBV7-6
D gene: TRBD1
J gene: TRBJ2-3
CDR3 DNA: TGTGCCAGCAGCGGAGAGGGACAGGGGGCTACAGATACGCAGTATTTT
CDR3 protein: CASSGEGQGATDTQYF

clone size: .
V gene: TRBV24-1
D gene: TRBD2
J gene: TRBJ2-3
CDR3 DNA: TGTGCCACCAGTTCCGGGCGGGAGGGCCAGAGAGATACGCAGTATTTT
CDR3 protein: CATSSGREGQRDTQYF

clone size: .
V gene: TRBV6-2/TRBV6-3
D gene: TRBD2
J gene: TRBJ2-7
CDR3 DNA: TGTGCCAGCAGAACTTCGACTAGCGGGAGGGCCGGCGAGCAGTACTTC
CDR3 protein: CASRTSTSGRAGEQYF

clone size: .
V gene: TRBV6-6
D gene: .
J gene: TRBJ2-1
CDR3 DNA: TGTGCCAGCAGTTACCCGGGTCGGCAGGGGAAGGAGCAGTTCTTC
CDR3 protein: CASSYPGRQGKEQFF

clone size: .
V gene: TRBV9
D gene: .
J gene: TRBJ2-3
CDR3 DNA: TGTGCCAGCAGCGCAACAGGGTTAGGCACAGATACGCAGTATTTT
CDR3 protein: CASSATGLGTDTQYF

clone size: once
V gene: TRBV29-1
D gene: TRBD2
J gene: TRBJ2-6
CDR3 DNA: TGCAGCGTTGAAGATCCGGGGGGATCTGGGGCCAACGTCCCGACTTTC
CDR3 protein: CSVEDPGGSGANVPTF

clone size: .
V gene: TRBV20-1
D gene: TRBD2
J gene: TRBJ2-1
CDR3 DNA: TGCAGTGCTCCCAGACTAGCGGGCAGCCACAATGAGCAGTTCTTC
CDR3 protein: CSAPRLAGSHNEQFF

clone size: .
V gene: TRBV20-1
D gene: .
J gene: TRBJ1-2
CDR3 DNA: TGCAGTGCTAGAGAGGGGGCCGGGGGTAACTATGGCTACACCTTC
CDR3 protein: CSAREGAGGNYGYTF

clone size: few
V gene: TRBV4-2
D gene: .
J gene: TRBJ2-5
CDR3 DNA: TGTGCCAGCAGCCGGGGGGTTATGGGACTTAACCAAGAGACCCAGTACTTC
CDR3 protein: CASSRGVMGLNQETQYF

clone size: .
V gene: TRBV27
D gene: TRBD2
J gene: TRBJ2-1
CDR3 DNA: TGTGCCAGCAGTATGCCGGGACTAGCGGGTTTGAATGAGCAGTTCTTC
CDR3 protein: CASSMPGLAGLNEQFF

clone size: .
V gene: TRBV12-3/TRBV12-4
D gene: .
J gene: TRBJ1-2
CDR3 DNA: TGTGCCAGCACCCTGGACAGCCTTAACTATGGCTACACCTTC
CDR3 protein: CASTLDSLNYGYTF

clone size: .
V gene: TRBV7-2
D gene: .
J gene: TRBJ2-5
CDR3 DNA: TGTGCCAGCAGCACCCCCAGACAGCCGCAAGAGACCCAGTACTTC
CDR3 protein: CASSTPRQPQETQYF

clone size: few
V gene: TRBV20-1
D gene: TRBD1
J gene: TRBJ1-4
CDR3 DNA: TGCAGTGCTCTAAGGGGACAGGTTGCTAATGAAAAACTGTTTTTT
CDR3 protein: CSALRGQVANEKLFF

clone size: .
V gene: TRBV7-2
D gene: .
J gene: TRBJ2-3
CDR3 DNA: TGTGCCAGCAGCTTAACGTCTTCTTCTAGCACAGATACGCAGTATTTT
CDR3 protein: CASSLTSSSSTDTQYF

clone size: few
V gene: TRBV25-1
D gene: .
J gene: TRBJ1-2
CDR3 DNA: TGTGCCAGCGGGAGACGCGGGACATTCTATGGCTACACCTTC
CDR3 protein: CASGRRGTFYGYTF

clone size: .
V gene: TRBV3-1
D gene: .
J gene: TRBJ2-5
CDR3 DNA: TGTGCCAGCAGCCAAGTTCCGGGCGCCCAAGGGACCCAGTACTTC
CDR3 protein: CASSQVPGAQGTQYF

clone size: .
V gene: TRBV15
D gene: TRBD1
J gene: TRBJ1-4
CDR3 DNA: TGTGCCACCAGCACCGCCGGGACAGGGGGTGGAAAACTGTTTTTT
CDR3 protein: CATSTAGTGGGKLFF

clone size: .
V gene: TRBV5-1
D gene: TRBD1
J gene: TRBJ1-1
CDR3 DNA: TGCGCCAGCAGCGCGGGACAGCGGACTGAAGCTTTCTTT
CDR3 protein: CASSAGQRTEAFF

clone size: few
V gene: TRBV7-9
D gene: TRBD2
J gene: TRBJ2-5
CDR3 DNA: TGTGCCAGCAGCACACAAGCGGGAGAATTGAACCAAGAGACCCAGTACTTC
CDR3 protein: CASSTQAGELNQETQYF

clone size: .
V gene: TRBV20-1
D gene: .
J gene: TRBJ2-1
CDR3 DNA: TGCAGTGCTAGAGATTCCCGGGTCGGGAGCTTAAATGAGCAGTTCTTC
CDR3 protein: CSARDSRVGSLNEQFF

clone size: .
V gene: TRBV7-2
D gene: .
J gene: TRBJ2-3
CDR3 DNA: TGTGCCAGCAGCTCCAGACTCGACACAGATACGCAGTATTTT
CDR3 protein: CASSSRLDTDTQYF

clone size: .
V gene: TRBV20-1
D gene: .
J gene: TRBJ2-3
CDR3 DNA: TGCAGTGCCGCGCCCCCGGGGACAGATACGCAGTATTTT
CDR3 protein: CSAAPPGTDTQYF

clone size: .
V gene: TRBV15
D gene: .
J gene: TRBJ2-5
CDR3 DNA: TGTGCCACCAGCACCTCCGGTGTGACCCAGTACTTC
CDR3 protein: CATSTSGVTQYF

clone size: .
V gene: TRBV28
D gene: .
J gene: TRBJ2-7
CDR3 DNA: TGTGCCAGCAGTCCCCCCCCCGGCAGGCGCCACGAGCAGTACTTC
CDR3 protein: CASSPPPGRRHEQYF

clone size: few
V gene: TRBV6-1
D gene: .
J gene: TRBJ2-5
CDR3 DNA: TGTGCCAGCCGTACATTTAACACGATCGGAGCCCAAGAGACCCAGTACTTC
CDR3 protein: CASRTFNTIGAQETQYF

clone size: .
V gene: TRBV5-1
D gene: TRBD2
J gene: TRBJ2-3
CDR3 DNA: TGCGCCAGCAGCTTGGAGTCTCTAGCGGGAGTGGATACGCAGTATTTT
CDR3 protein: CASSLESLAGVDTQYF

clone size: .
V gene: TRBV7-9
D gene: .
J gene: TRBJ2-5
CDR3 DNA: TGTGCCAGCAGCTTAGTCGGCCCGGCAGAGAAGACCCAGTACTTC
CDR3 protein: CASSLVGPAEKTQYF

clone size: .
V gene: TRBV20-1
D gene: .
J gene: TRBJ2-5
CDR3 DNA: TGCAGTGCTAGCCCCCCCCATTTCAGGGAGACCCAGTACTTC
CDR3 protein: CSASPPHFRETQYF

clone size: few
V gene: TRBV11-2
D gene: .
J gene: TRBJ2-5
CDR3 DNA: TGTGCCAGCAGCTATCAGGGGATCCAAGAGACCCAGTACTTC
CDR3 protein: CASSYQGIQETQYF

clone size: few
V gene: TRBV29-1
D gene: .
J gene: TRBJ2-7
CDR3 DNA: TGCAGCGTTGAAGATCTCCGCGCGAGTGTTGACGAGCAGTACTTC
CDR3 protein: CSVEDLRASVDEQYF

clone size: .
V gene: TRBV7-2
D gene: .
J gene: TRBJ2-3
CDR3 DNA: TGTGCCAGCAGCCAAGACGGGGGGCGGAGAGATACGCAGTATTTT
CDR3 protein: CASSQDGGRRDTQYF

clone size: .
V gene: TRBV20-1
D gene: .
J gene: TRBJ2-2
CDR3 DNA: TGCAGTGTTAGGGGTGGTGGGGGGCCGGGCGGGGAGCTGTTTTTT
CDR3 protein: CSVRGGGGPGGELFF

clone size: .
V gene: TRBV10-3
D gene: TRBD1
J gene: TRBJ1-2
CDR3 DNA: TGTGCCATCAGTGTCAGGGGGGGACAGCATGGCTACACCTTC
CDR3 protein: CAISVRGGQHGYTF

clone size: .
V gene: TRBV7-9
D gene: .
J gene: TRBJ2-5
CDR3 DNA: TGTGCCAGCAGCTTATCCACCCTCGTTGCCAGGGGACAAGAGACCCAGTACTTC
CDR3 protein: CASSLSTLVARGQETQYF

clone size: .
V gene: TRBV27
D gene: TRBD1
J gene: TRBJ1-6
CDR3 DNA: TGTGCCAGCACCACGGACAGGGGCCTTAGCTCCTATAATTCACCCCTCCACTTT
CDR3 protein: CASTTDRGLSSYNSPLHF

clone size: once
V gene: TRBV20-1
D gene: TRBD2
J gene: TRBJ2-3
CDR3 DNA: TGCAGTGCACCTCTAGCGGGGGGTCCTTCCACAGATACGCAGTATTTT
CDR3 protein: CSAPLAGGPSTDTQYF

clone size: .
V gene: TRBV28
D gene: .
J gene: TRBJ1-4
CDR3 DNA: TGTGCCATCCGGGACGGGACTAATGAAAAACTGTTTTTT
CDR3 protein: CAIRDGTNEKLFF

clone size: .
V gene: TRBV20-1
D gene: .
J gene: TRBJ1-6
CDR3 DNA: TGCAGTGCTAGAGCGGCTTCTGAGGGTTCACCCCCCCACTTT
CDR3 protein: CSARAASEGSPPHF

clone size: few
V gene: TRBV5-1
D gene: TRBD2
J gene: TRBJ2-5
CDR3 DNA: TGCGCCAGCAGCTCGGCGCGGGGGGCCCAAGAGACCCAGTACTTC
CDR3 protein: CASSSARGAQETQYF

clone size: once
V gene: TRBV12-3/TRBV12-4
D gene: TRBD2
J gene: TRBJ2-7
CDR3 DNA: TGTGCCAGCAGGGCCGGGACTAGGAGATCCTACGAGCAGTACTTC
CDR3 protein: CASRAGTRRSYEQYF